In its sample, the clone carrying this T cell receptor (beta chain) was seen a few times. Antigen: not known. Noted treatment: roughly 10-day PBMC culture with coronavirus spike peptide pools or control peptides (ViraFEST assay). This sample was taken from a study of vaccination and CD4 T cells after COVID-19. Overall study results and limits: With convalescent patients, a median about 90% of reactive clones emerged solely after vaccination.

Sequence data for DNA of cultured CD4+ T cells were generated by the Oncomine TCR Beta short-read assay. TCRdb reprocessed the PCR reads via MiXCR and lists one record per CDR3 protein. The sample shows 15,000 to 20,000 distinct CDR3 sequences, approximately 63% of them seen only once. Germline V gives CDR1 SGHTA, CDR2 FQGNSA. Trimming took 5 bases from V and 5 from J; bases not matched to a gene: 5. This CDR3 spans 13 amino acids. This chain uses TRBV7-2 with TRBJ2-5, with 7 bases matching TRBD1. Sequencing input: CD4+ T cells from blood, cultured in vitro. The sequence derives from a human donor who had recovered from COVID-19. The CDR3 loop reads CASSGRGPETQYF. Written as DNA, the CDR3 is TGTGCCAGCAGCGGAAGGGGGCCGGAGACCCAGTACTTC.